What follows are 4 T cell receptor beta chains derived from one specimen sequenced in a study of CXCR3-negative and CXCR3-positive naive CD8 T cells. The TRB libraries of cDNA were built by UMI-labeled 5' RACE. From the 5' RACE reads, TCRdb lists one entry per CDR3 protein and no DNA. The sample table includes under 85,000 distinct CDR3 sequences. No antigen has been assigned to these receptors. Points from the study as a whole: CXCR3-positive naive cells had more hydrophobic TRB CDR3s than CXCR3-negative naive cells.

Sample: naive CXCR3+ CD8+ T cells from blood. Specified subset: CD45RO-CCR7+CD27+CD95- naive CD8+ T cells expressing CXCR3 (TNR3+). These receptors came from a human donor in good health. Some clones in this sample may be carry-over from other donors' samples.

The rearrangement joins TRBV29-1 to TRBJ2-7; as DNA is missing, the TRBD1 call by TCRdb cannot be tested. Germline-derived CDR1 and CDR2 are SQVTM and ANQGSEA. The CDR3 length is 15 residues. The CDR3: CSVEDRGTGTYEQYF.

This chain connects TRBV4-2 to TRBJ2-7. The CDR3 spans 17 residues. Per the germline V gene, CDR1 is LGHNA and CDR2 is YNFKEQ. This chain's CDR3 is CANSQDQVRVSSYEQYF.

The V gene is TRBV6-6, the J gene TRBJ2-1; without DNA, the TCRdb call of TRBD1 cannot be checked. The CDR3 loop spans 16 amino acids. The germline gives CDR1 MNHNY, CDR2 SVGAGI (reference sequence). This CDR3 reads CASSYSGGDSYNEQFF.

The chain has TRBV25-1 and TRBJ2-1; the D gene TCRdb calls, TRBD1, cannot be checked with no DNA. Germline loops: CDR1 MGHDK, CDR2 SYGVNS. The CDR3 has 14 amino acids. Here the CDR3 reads CASSVGTDYNEQFF.